The rows below give T cell receptor beta chains drawn from one sample of a study of technical replicates of blood from several donors. Sequencing used immunoSEQ multiplex PCR; TCRdb keeps in-frame clones, though not all of them. The data hold roughly 79,000 clones, with 90% to 95% observed a single time. Sequenced input: T cells isolated from PBMCs. The receptors originated from a human donor in good health. The CDR3 runs from the conserved cysteine through the conserved F or W. The order of the fields is V gene, clone size, J gene, D gene, CDR3 protein. The D gene is left open where the match is weak. The size entry is marked missing in some rows and otherwise reads once, few, many or a size class.

V: TRBV29-1
size: .
J: TRBJ2-3
D: TRBD1
CDR3: CSADRGSTDTQYF

V: TRBV19
size: .
J: TRBJ1-5
D: TRBD1
CDR3: CASSIVWDRGRDQPQHF

V: TRBV2
size: .
J: TRBJ2-1
D: TRBD2
CDR3: CASSERPSGKRSYNEQFF

V: TRBV4-3
size: .
J: TRBJ2-7
D: TRBD1
CDR3: CASSFGSQGAAEQYF

V: TRBV7-3
size: .
J: TRBJ2-1
D: TRBD1
CDR3: CASSSGTGPNEQFF

V: TRBV25-1
size: .
J: TRBJ2-5
D: .
CDR3: CASSAYTGYQETQYF

V: TRBV19
size: .
J: TRBJ1-2
D: TRBD1
CDR3: CASSTKGTGRANYGYTF

V: TRBV6-5
size: .
J: TRBJ1-1
D: .
CDR3: CASSTRYLHTEAFF

V: TRBV5-1
size: once
J: TRBJ1-5
D: .
CDR3: CASSFSARHNQPQHF

V: TRBV13
size: .
J: TRBJ2-1
D: TRBD1
CDR3: CASSLPRTGTYNEQFF

V: TRBV11-2
size: .
J: TRBJ1-2
D: TRBD1
CDR3: CASSRDRDYGYTF

V: TRBV6-1
size: once
J: TRBJ1-5
D: .
CDR3: CASSGRGYQPQHF

V: TRBV5-1
size: .
J: TRBJ2-7
D: TRBD2
CDR3: CASRRTSGYSSYEQYF

V: TRBV7-9
size: .
J: TRBJ1-3
D: .
CDR3: CASSLGDRGEFF

V: TRBV9
size: .
J: TRBJ2-7
D: TRBD2
CDR3: CASSVGQRGYEQYF

V: TRBV15
size: .
J: TRBJ2-7
D: TRBD2
CDR3: CATSRDGASGIYEQYF

V: TRBV5-6
size: .
J: TRBJ1-5
D: .
CDR3: CASSEGGGGADQPQHF